This T cell receptor (beta chain) appears in the sequencing data of a study of T cell repertoires in cytomegalovirus infection. Study overall: Matching HLA type and CMV infection were both indicated by public TCR beta signatures. Study-level points and caveats: CMV-specific HLA-C-restricted TCR beta clonotypes dominated the ex vivo response. Cumulated frequencies of public TCR beta families served to identify carriers of CMV plus the relevant HLA.

Trimming pared 6 bases from V and 3 bases from J, leaving 12 bases between. From germline, CDR1 is SGHTA and CDR2 FQGNSA. The CDR3 spans 13 residues. TCRdb re-called the reads with MiXCR, one entry per CDR3 protein. The data contain approximately 150,000 distinct CDR3 sequences, roughly a fifth of them singletons. A word on this clonotype: Its matching antigen is unknown.

Sample: CD8+ T cells from cultured PBMCs, taken from culture after CMV antigen stimulation. The clonotype comes from a human donor in good health (CMV status not recorded). Some clones in this sample may be carry-over from other donors' samples. The chain employs TRBV7-2 and TRBJ2-7; D remains ambiguous. The CDR3 loop is CASRSQWGYEQYF. The CDR3 DNA reads as TGTGCCAGCAGGAGTCAGTGGGGCTACGAGCAGTACTTC. Drawing the rest from reference TRBV7-2 and TRBJ2-7, the complete variable domain is GAGVSQSPSNKVTEKGKDVELRCDPISGHTALYWYRQSLGQGLEFLIYFQGNSAPDKSGLPSDRFSAERTGGSVSTLTIQRTQQEDSAVYLCASRSQWGYEQYFGPGTRLTVT.